The clone carrying this T cell receptor (beta chain) was counted a few times. The sample originates from a study of T cells in Graves' hyperthyroidism and ophthalmopathy. Germline assignment: CDR1 MGHRA and CDR2 YSYEKL. V gave up 3 bases and J gave up 2 bases, with 16 bases separating them. The CDR3 loop spans 16 amino acids. The CDR3 regions of TCR beta were amplified from RNA transcripts. In the first-round RT-PCR of the TCR CDR3, the HTBI primer set was used. Using its own MiXCR run on the multiplex PCR reads, TCRdb lists one record per CDR3 protein. This sample carries about 380,000 distinct CDR3 sequences, about 14% of them seen once, and the ten largest clones take about 20%.

The TCR comes from a woman in her twenties or thirties with Graves' ophthalmopathy. This chain connects TRBV4-1 to TRBJ1-2; the D gene is possibly TRBD1 (6 bases). Sequencing used blood. The CDR3 DNA sequence: TGCGCCAGCAGCCACCCTAGGGGGGAACCCAACTATGGCTACACCTTC. This sequence encodes CASSHPRGEPNYGYTF.